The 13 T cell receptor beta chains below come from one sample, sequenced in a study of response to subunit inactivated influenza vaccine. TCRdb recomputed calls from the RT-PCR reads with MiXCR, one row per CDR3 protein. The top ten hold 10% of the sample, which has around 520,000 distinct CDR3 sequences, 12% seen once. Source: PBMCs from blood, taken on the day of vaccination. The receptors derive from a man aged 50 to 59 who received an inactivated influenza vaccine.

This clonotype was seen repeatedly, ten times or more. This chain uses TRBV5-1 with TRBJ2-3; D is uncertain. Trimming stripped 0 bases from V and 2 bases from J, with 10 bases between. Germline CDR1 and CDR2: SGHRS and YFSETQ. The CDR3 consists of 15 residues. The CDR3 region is CASSLDGQATDTQYF. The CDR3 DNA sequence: TGCGCCAGCAGCTTGGATGGGCAGGCCACAGATACGCAGTATTTT.

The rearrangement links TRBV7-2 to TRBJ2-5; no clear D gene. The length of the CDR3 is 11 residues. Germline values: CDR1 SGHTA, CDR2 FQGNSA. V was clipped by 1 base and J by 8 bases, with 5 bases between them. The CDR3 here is CASSLDRTQYF. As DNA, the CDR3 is TGTGCCAGCAGCTTAGACAGAACCCAGTACTTC.

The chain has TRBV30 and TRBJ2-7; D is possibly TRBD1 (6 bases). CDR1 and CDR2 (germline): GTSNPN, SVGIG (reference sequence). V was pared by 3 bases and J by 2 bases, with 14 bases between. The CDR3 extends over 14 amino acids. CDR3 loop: CAWRKTGIPYEQYF. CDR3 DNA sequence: TGTGCCTGGAGGAAAACAGGGATACCCTACGAGCAGTACTTC.

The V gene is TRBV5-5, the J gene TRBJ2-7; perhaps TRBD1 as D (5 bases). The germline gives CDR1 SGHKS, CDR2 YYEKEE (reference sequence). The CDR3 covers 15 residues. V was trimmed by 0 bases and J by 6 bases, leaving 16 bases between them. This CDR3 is CASSLELLGPSEQYF. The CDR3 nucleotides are TGTGCCAGCAGCTTGGAGCTACTGGGGCCCTCCGAGCAGTACTTC.

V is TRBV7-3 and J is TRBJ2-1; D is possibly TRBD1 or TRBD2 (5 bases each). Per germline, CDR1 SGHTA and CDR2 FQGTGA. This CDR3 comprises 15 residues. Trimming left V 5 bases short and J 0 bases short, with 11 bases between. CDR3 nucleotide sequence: TGTGCCAGCAGCCCGAGGGGTATCTCCTACAATGAGCAGTTCTTC. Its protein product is CASSPRGISYNEQFF.

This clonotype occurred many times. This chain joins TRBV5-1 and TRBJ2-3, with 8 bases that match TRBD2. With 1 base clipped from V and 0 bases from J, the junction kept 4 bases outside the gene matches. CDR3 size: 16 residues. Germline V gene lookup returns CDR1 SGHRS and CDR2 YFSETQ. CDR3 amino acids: CASSLPTSGSTDTQYF. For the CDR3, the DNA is TGCGCCAGCAGCTTGCCAACTAGCGGTAGCACAGATACGCAGTATTTT.

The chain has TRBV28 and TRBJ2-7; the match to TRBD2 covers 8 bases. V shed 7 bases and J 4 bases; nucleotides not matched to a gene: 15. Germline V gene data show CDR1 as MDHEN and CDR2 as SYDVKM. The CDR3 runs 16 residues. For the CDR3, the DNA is TGTGCCAGCAACCCCGTTTGGAGCGGGAGCAGGTACGAGCAGTACTTC. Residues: CASNPVWSGSRYEQYF.

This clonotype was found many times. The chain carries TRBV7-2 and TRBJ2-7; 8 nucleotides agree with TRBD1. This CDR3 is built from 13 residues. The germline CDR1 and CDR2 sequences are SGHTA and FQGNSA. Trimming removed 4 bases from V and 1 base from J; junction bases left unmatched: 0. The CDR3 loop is CASSWDRSYEQYF. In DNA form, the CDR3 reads TGTGCCAGCAGCTGGGACAGGTCCTACGAGCAGTACTTC.

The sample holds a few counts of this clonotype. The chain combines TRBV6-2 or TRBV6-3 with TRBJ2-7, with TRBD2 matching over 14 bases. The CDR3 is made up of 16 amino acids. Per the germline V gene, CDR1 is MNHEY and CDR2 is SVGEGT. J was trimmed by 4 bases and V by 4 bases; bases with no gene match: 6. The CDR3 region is CASSSKTSGRGYEQYF. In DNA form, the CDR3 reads TGTGCCAGCAGTTCGAAGACTAGCGGGAGGGGATACGAGCAGTACTTC.

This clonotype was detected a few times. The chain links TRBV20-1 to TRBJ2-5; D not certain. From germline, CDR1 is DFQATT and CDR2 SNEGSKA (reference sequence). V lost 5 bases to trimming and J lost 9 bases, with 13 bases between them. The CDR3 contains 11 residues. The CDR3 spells CSAGVRASQYF. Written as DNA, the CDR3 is TGCAGTGCTGGTGTAAGGGCTTCCCAGTACTTC.

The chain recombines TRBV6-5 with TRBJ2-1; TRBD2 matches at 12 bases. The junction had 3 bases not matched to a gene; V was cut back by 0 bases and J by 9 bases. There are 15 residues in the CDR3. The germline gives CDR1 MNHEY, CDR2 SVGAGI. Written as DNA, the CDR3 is TGTGCCAGCAGTTACTCGGGACTAGCGGGCGCTGAGCAGTTCTTC. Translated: CASSYSGLAGAEQFF.

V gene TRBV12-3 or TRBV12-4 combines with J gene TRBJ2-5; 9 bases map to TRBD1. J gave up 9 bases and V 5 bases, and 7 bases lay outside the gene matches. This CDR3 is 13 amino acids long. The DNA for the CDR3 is TGTGCCAGCAGTATACAGGGGGCGTCTTCCCAGTACTTC. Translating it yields CASSIQGASSQYF.

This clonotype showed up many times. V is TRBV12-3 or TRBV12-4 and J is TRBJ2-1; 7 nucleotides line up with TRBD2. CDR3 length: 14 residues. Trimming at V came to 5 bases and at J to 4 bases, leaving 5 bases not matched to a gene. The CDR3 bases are TGTGCCAGCAGTCATAGCGGGCTGTACAATGAGCAGTTCTTC. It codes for CASSHSGLYNEQFF.